The clone carrying this TCR beta chain was found a few times. Both TRBC1 and TRBC2 were covered by a beta constant-region primer of two equimolar oligonucleotides. Nested alpha and beta constant-region primers with the SP2 primer drove four PCR rounds on ligated cDNA. Each CDR3 protein is one row after TCRdb ran MiXCR on the UMI-ligation and nested PCR reads. The data contain 95,000 to 150,000 distinct CDR3 sequences, roughly 32% of them singletons. This record comes from a study of naive and memory T cell subsets. Material for sequencing was central memory CD4+ T cells from blood. The receptor was derived from a human donor in good health.

CDR3 nucleotide sequence: TGTGCCAGCAGGTCCGGGACTAGCGGGAGGGATGAGCAGTTCTTC. It codes for CASRSGTSGRDEQFF. This chain links TRBV6-2 or TRBV6-3 with TRBJ2-1; 16 bases are a match to TRBD2. The V gene end was trimmed by 6 bases and the J gene end by 8 bases; junction bases not matched to a gene: 4. The CDR3 is 15 amino acids. Germline lookup yields CDR1 MNHEY and CDR2 SVGEGT.